In this sample, the clone carrying this T cell receptor (beta chain) turned up many times. The antigen is undetermined. There are 15 residues in the CDR3. Germline loops: CDR1 DFQATT, CDR2 SNEGSKA (reference sequence). Treatment of any kind had been given to no patient before thyroid surgery. This entry is derived from a study of metastatic and nonmetastatic thyroid tumors. Study details: Patients with malignant and benign thyroid disease provided blood and tumor or nodule tissue, whose repertoires were compared.

TCRdb called clones again from the PCR reads with MiXCR. This sample has 20,000 or so clones, with approximately 26% found just once. Study conclusions and caveats: Compared with benign nodules, malignant thyroid tumors were reported to have significantly higher TCR beta diversity in both blood and tumor.

The specimen sequenced was blood. The receptor's source is a female donor with papillary thyroid cancer or a benign thyroid nodule (not recorded which). Some clones in this sample may be carry-over from other donors' samples. The chain joins TRBV20-1 to TRBJ2-5; 8 bases align to TRBD1. CDR3 sequence: CTVGQGLGSGETQYF. The CDR3 bases are TGCACCGTAGGACAGGGTCTCGGGAGTGGGGAGACCCAGTACTTC.